The 28 T cell receptor beta chains listed next were all sequenced from one sample in a study of OX40 agonist ivuxolimab in advanced cancers. The protocol was immunoSEQ multiplex PCR, while the TCRdb copy is restricted to in-frame clones and leaves out a portion. Of approximately 59,000 clones in the sample, roughly 84% are singletons; the top ten hold roughly 1.9%. The sample consisted of CD4+ or CD8+ T cells sorted from blood, taken in a trial of the OX40 agonist ivuxolimab. These receptors all stem from an adult with an advanced solid tumor such as melanoma, head and neck, liver or kidney cancer.

The chain joins TRBV7-2 to TRBJ2-1; either TRBD1 or TRBD2 may supply D (5 bases each). With 3 bases removed from V and 9 bases from J, the gap between germline ends came to 15 bases. This CDR3 has 14 amino acids. Germline V lookup: CDR1 SGHTA, CDR2 FQGNSA. As DNA, the CDR3 is TGTGCCAGCAGCTTCTACGGGGCGTCGGGTGAGCAGTTCTTC. Its translation: CASSFYGASGEQFF.

The genes are TRBV19 and TRBJ1-5; D is undetermined. CDR1 and CDR2 from the germline V gene are LNHDA and SQIVND (reference sequence). V was trimmed by 0 bases and J by 1 base, leaving 10 bases between them. CDR3 length: 16 amino acids. CDR3 amino acids: CASSIDGDSSNQPQHF. The CDR3 nucleotides are TGTGCCAGTAGTATAGACGGGGATTCAAGCAATCAGCCCCAGCATTTT.

This clone was counted only a few times. This sequence joins TRBV7-2 and TRBJ1-2, with D possibly being TRBD1 (6 bases). Germline V lookup: CDR1 SGHTA, CDR2 FQGNSA. CDR3 length: 14 residues. V lost 6 bases and J 4 bases, leaving 15 bases between the germline ends. The CDR3: CASSYNRDLYGYTF. CDR3 nucleotide sequence: TGTGCCAGCAGTTATAACAGGGACCTCTATGGCTACACCTTC. Full variable domain (outside the CDR3, taken from reference TRBV7-2 and TRBJ1-2): GAGVSQSPSNKVTEKGKDVELRCDPISGHTALYWYRQSLGQGLEFLIYFQGNSAPDKSGLPSDRFSAERTGGSVSTLTIQRTQQEDSAVYLCASSYNRDLYGYTFGSGTRLTVV.

The genes are TRBV6-5 and TRBJ2-6; D possibly corresponds to TRBD1 (6 bases). The CDR3 sequence is 15 residues long. V gave up 6 bases and J gave up 3 bases, with 12 bases separating them. Germline-derived CDR1 and CDR2 are MNHEY and SVGAGI. In DNA form, the CDR3 reads TGTGCCAGCAGGCCAGGGGATGGTGGGGCCAACGTCCTGACTTTC. Translating gives CASRPGDGGANVLTF.

The V and J genes are TRBV5-1 and TRBJ2-7; the match to TRBD2 covers 7 bases. Germline V lookup: CDR1 SGHRS, CDR2 YFSETQ. This CDR3 is 19 amino acids long. J lost 3 bases, V lost 4 bases, and 22 bases had no gene match. The CDR3 spells CASSTTAGVYGLLHYEQYF. CDR3 nucleotides: TGCGCCAGCAGCACCACCGCGGGGGTTTATGGTCTACTACACTACGAGCAGTACTTC.

The chain carries TRBV28 and TRBJ2-5; TRBD1 is a possible D gene (5 bases). The V gene lost 3 bases and the J gene lost 2 bases, with 10 bases spanning the gap. CDR1 and CDR2 (germline): MDHEN, SYDVKM. The CDR3 is 14 residues long. CDR3 in DNA: TGTGCCAGCAGTTTTGGCAGGGCTCAAGAGACCCAGTACTTC. This codes for CASSFGRAQETQYF. Together with reference TRBV28 and TRBJ2-5, the CDR3 gives the full variable domain: DVKVTQSSRYLVKRTGEKVFLECVQDMDHENMFWYRQDPGLGLRLIYFSYDVKMKEKGDIPEGYSVSREKKERFSLILESASTNQTSMYLCASSFGRAQETQYFGPGTRLLVL.

The V call is TRBV19, the J call TRBJ2-1; D remains unclear. The germline gives CDR1 LNHDA, CDR2 SQIVND (reference sequence). This CDR3 region has 13 residues. V was pared by 2 bases and J by 5 bases, with 7 bases between. The DNA for the CDR3 is TGTGCCAGTAGTATAACTGATAACAATGAGCAGTTCTTC. Translation gives CASSITDNNEQFF.

V gene TRBV4-3 combines with J gene TRBJ1-1; the D is unclear. V shed 7 bases and J shed 5 bases, with 14 bases lying between them. This CDR3 has 13 residues. Germline V gene lookup returns CDR1 LGHNA and CDR2 YSLEER. In DNA, the CDR3 is TGCGCCAGCACCGCGGGAGGGAGGACTGAAGCTTTCTTT. Translation: CASTAGGRTEAFF.

Only one count was recorded for this clone. J is TRBJ2-3 and V is TRBV18; a weak D match, TRBD2 (6 bases). V was trimmed by 6 bases and J by 8 bases, leaving 18 bases between them. Germline V gene sequence: CDR1 KGHSH, CDR2 LQKENI. The CDR3 is made up of 14 amino acids. The CDR3 nucleotides read TGTGCCAGCTCCCCTGCGGGGCACGTCTCTACGCAGTATTTT. Amino acid sequence: CASSPAGHVSTQYF.

The rearrangement links TRBV28 to TRBJ2-5; D call uncertain. Germline V gene lookup returns CDR1 MDHEN and CDR2 SYDVKM. The CDR3 is 13 amino acids. Trimming removed 3 bases at V and 1 base at J, with 6 bases between. CDR3 sequence: CASSLPSQETQYF. The DNA of the CDR3 is TGTGCCAGCAGTTTGCCCAGCCAAGAGACCCAGTACTTC.

The rearrangement links TRBV29-1 to TRBJ2-7, with D possibly being TRBD1 (5 bases). Germline-derived CDR1 and CDR2 are SQVTM and ANQGSEA. The V end was cut by 4 bases, the J end by 1 base, with 14 bases between. The CDR3 has 14 amino acids. The CDR3 is CSVAGPYPSYEQYF. As DNA, the CDR3 is TGCAGCGTTGCAGGGCCATACCCATCCTACGAGCAGTACTTC.

J is TRBJ1-4 and V is TRBV2, with D maybe TRBD1 (5 bases). The V end lost 8 bases, the J end lost 6 bases, and 16 bases lay between the germline ends. Germline CDR1 reads SNHLY; CDR2 reads FYNNEI. The CDR3 extends over 14 amino acids. This chain's CDR3 is CASERGLAYEKLFF. The CDR3 DNA follows: TGTGCCAGCGAGAGGGGATTAGCTTATGAAAAACTGTTTTTT.

This clone showed up just once. The rearrangement links TRBV5-6 to TRBJ2-7; TRBD1 matches at 9 bases. J gave up 2 bases and V 3 bases, and 9 bases lay outside the gene matches. Looked up from germline, CDR1 is SGHDT and CDR2 is YYEEEE. The CDR3 totals 16 residues. CDR3 bases: TGTGCCAGCAGCTCCCTTACAGGGGGCAACGCCTACGAGCAGTACTTC. It specifies CASSSLTGGNAYEQYF.

This clone has only one observation. The chain recombines TRBV6-1 with TRBJ2-7; the match to TRBD1 covers 8 bases. CDR3 size: 11 residues. The germline V gene encodes CDR1 MNHNS and CDR2 SASEGT. V trimming: 8 bases; J trimming: 5 bases; junction bases outside the gene matches: 2. Here the CDR3 reads CASRDRHEQYF. The CDR3 coding sequence is TGTGCCAGCCGGGACAGGCACGAGCAGTACTTC.

The chain combines TRBV28 with TRBJ1-5, with D tentatively TRBD1 (5 bases). CDR1 and CDR2 (germline): MDHEN, SYDVKM. The V end lost 3 bases, the J end lost 0 bases, and 18 bases lay between the germline ends. This CDR3 contains 18 residues. For the CDR3, the DNA is TGTGCCAGCAGTTTCTGGGACCGACAACAATATAGCAATCAGCCCCAGCATTTT. Residues: CASSFWDRQQYSNQPQHF.

This chain uses TRBV6-5 with TRBJ2-1, with a weak D call TRBD2 (6 bases). Germline V gives CDR1 MNHEY, CDR2 SVGAGI. This CDR3 region has 15 residues. The V end was cut by 6 bases, the J end by 3 bases, with 15 bases between. The CDR3 DNA is TGTGCCAGCAGCCGCGGGGCGGAAATCTACAATGAGCAGTTCTTC. Its translation is CASSRGAEIYNEQFF.

This clone has just one count. The chain couples TRBV2 to TRBJ1-5; 7 nucleotides agree with TRBD1. CDR1 SNHLY and CDR2 FYNNEI come from the germline V gene. This CDR3 is 19 amino acids long. J lost 4 bases, V lost 1 base, and 16 bases had no gene match. Here the CDR3 DNA reads TGTGCCAGCAGTGAAGATCCGCGACAGGGTCACTTCGGGAATCAGCCCCAGCATTTT. Translated, it gives CASSEDPRQGHFGNQPQHF.

This clone was found once. The V and J genes are TRBV28 and TRBJ1-2, with D possibly TRBD1 on 6 matching bases. V lost 5 bases and J 5 bases, leaving 12 bases between the germline ends. CDR1 is MDHEN and CDR2 is SYDVKM in the germline V gene. The CDR3 covers 13 residues. The CDR3: CASSPTGYYGYTF. The CDR3 nucleotides are TGTGCCAGCAGTCCCACAGGGTATTATGGCTACACCTTC.

This sequence joins TRBV15 and TRBJ2-1; tentative D call: TRBD2 (6 bases). The germline gives CDR1 LNHNV, CDR2 YYDKDF (reference sequence). The CDR3 runs to 15 residues. Between the trimmed V and J ends, which lost 0 bases and 1 base, there was a span of 7 bases. The CDR3 DNA reads TGTGCCACCAGCAGAGATAGCGGATCCTACAATGAGCAGTTCTTC. This encodes CATSRDSGSYNEQFF.

The rearrangement joins TRBV2 to TRBJ1-6; 9 bases are shared with TRBD1. Losses at the gene ends were 10 bases for V and 0 bases for J; bases not matched to a gene: 7. CDR3 length equals 16 residues. CDR1 is SNHLY, CDR2 FYNNEI, per germline. The CDR3, as DNA: TGTGCCATTACACAGGGGGCGATCTCCTATAATTCACCCCTCCACTTT. It encodes CAITQGAISYNSPLHF.

The chain couples TRBV7-2 to TRBJ1-1; possibly TRBD1 for D (5 bases). The CDR3 totals 13 residues. CDR1 SGHTA and CDR2 FQGNSA come from the germline V gene. Trimming shortened V by 3 bases and J by 7 bases, and 12 bases separated the two germline ends. CDR3 in DNA: TGTGCCAGCAGCTTGTTAGGGGCCCATGAAGCTTTCTTT. Translated, it gives CASSLLGAHEAFF.

The J gene is TRBJ1-5, the V gene TRBV10-3; weak D call: TRBD1 (6 bases). V lost 0 bases and J 1 base, leaving 10 bases between the germline ends. The CDR3 loop spans 16 amino acids. Per germline, CDR1 ENHRY and CDR2 SYGVKD. The CDR3 sequence: CAISESGGRSNQPQHF. CDR3 nucleotide sequence: TGTGCCATCAGTGAGTCCGGGGGCAGGAGCAATCAGCCCCAGCATTTT.

The J gene is TRBJ1-6, the V gene TRBV27; D possibly corresponds to TRBD1 (6 bases). Trimming shortened V by 6 bases and J by 5 bases, and 11 bases separated the two germline ends. Germline V lookup: CDR1 MNHEY, CDR2 SMNVEV (reference sequence). CDR3 length: 14 residues. CDR3 bases: TGTGCCAGCAGGACACAGGGCAATAATTCACCCCTCCACTTT. Residues: CASRTQGNNSPLHF.

The chain combines TRBV4-2 with TRBJ2-2; D is possibly TRBD1 (5 bases). This CDR3 contains 16 residues. Germline loops: CDR1 LGHNA, CDR2 YNFKEQ. V was cut by 5 bases and J by 4 bases, with 17 bases left in between. CDR3: CASSTQKDSFTGELFF. The CDR3 DNA follows: TGTGCCAGCAGCACACAAAAAGACAGTTTCACCGGGGAGCTGTTTTTT.

For the CDR3, the DNA is TGTGCCAGCTCCGTCGGGGGGGTCGTTGGCTACGAGCAGTACTTC. Residues: CASSVGGVVGYEQYF. The gene calls are TRBV7-2 and TRBJ2-7; 8 bases agree with TRBD2. Per germline, CDR1 SGHTA and CDR2 FQGNSA. The CDR3 covers 15 residues. V gave up 8 bases and J gave up 3 bases; unmatched junction bases: 12.

This chain connects TRBV28 to TRBJ1-1; TRBD1 matches 7 bases. Unmatched junction bases numbered 14, after V lost 5 bases and J lost 11 bases. Germline CDR1 MDHEN, CDR2 SYDVKM. This CDR3 has 14 amino acids. CDR3 nucleotides: TGTGCCAGCAGTCCAGGGACAGACGTCCCTTCGGCTTTCTTT. Residues: CASSPGTDVPSAFF.

V is TRBV29-1 and J is TRBJ2-5; 7 bases are shared with TRBD1. The CDR3 loop spans 16 amino acids. CDR1 and CDR2 (germline): SQVTM, ANQGSEA. With V trimmed by 0 bases and J by 5 bases, 12 bases remained unmatched. CDR3 amino acids: CSVEDRRRGGSETQYF. The CDR3 DNA is TGCAGCGTTGAAGATAGGCGGCGAGGGGGCAGTGAGACCCAGTACTTC.

The V and J genes are TRBV9 and TRBJ2-1; possibly TRBD1 for D (5 bases). CDR3 length equals 16 residues. CDR1 and CDR2 from the germline V gene are SGDLS and YYNGEE. The V end lost 0 bases, the J end lost 3 bases, and 13 bases lay between the germline ends. CDR3 sequence reads: CASSVGQMGIYNEQFF. The DNA for the CDR3 is TGTGCCAGCAGCGTAGGACAGATGGGGATCTACAATGAGCAGTTCTTC.